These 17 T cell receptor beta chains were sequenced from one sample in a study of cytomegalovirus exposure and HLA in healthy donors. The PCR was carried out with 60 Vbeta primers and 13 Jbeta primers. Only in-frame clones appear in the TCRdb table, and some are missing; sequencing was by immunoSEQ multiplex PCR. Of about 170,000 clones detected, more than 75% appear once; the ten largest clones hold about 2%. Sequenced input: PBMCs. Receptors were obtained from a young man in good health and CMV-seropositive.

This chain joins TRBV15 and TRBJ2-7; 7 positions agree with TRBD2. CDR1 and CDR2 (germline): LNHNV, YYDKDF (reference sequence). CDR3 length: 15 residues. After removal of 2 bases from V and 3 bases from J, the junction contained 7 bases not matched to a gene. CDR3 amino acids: CATSRRLADYYEQYF. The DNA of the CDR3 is TGTGCCACCAGCAGAAGGCTAGCGGACTACTACGAGCAGTACTTC.

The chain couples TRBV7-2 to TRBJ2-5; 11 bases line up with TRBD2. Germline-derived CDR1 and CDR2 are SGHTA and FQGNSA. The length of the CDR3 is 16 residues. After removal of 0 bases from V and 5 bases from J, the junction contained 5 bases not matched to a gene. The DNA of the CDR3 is TGTGCCAGCAGCTTAGCGACACTAGCGGGGGTCGAGACCCAGTACTTC. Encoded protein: CASSLATLAGVETQYF.

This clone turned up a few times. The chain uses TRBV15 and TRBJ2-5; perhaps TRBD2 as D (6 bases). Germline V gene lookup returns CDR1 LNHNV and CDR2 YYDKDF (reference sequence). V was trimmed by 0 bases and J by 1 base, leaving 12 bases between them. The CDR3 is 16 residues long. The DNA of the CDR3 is TGTGCCACCAGCAGAGATGGCGGGGCCTCCCAAGAGACCCAGTACTTC. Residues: CATSRDGGASQETQYF.

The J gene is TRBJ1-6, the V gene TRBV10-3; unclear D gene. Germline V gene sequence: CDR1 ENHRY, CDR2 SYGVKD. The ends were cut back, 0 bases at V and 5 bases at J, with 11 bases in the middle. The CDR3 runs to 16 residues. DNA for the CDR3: TGTGCCATCAGTGAGTCTGCGGGTACTAATAATTCACCCCTCCACTTT. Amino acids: CAISESAGTNNSPLHF.

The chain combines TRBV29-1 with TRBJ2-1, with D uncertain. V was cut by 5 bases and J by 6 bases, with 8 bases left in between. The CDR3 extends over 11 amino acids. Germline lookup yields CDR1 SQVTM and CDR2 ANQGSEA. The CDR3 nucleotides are TGCAGCGTTCTCCTCTCCAATGAGCAGTTCTTC. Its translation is CSVLLSNEQFF.

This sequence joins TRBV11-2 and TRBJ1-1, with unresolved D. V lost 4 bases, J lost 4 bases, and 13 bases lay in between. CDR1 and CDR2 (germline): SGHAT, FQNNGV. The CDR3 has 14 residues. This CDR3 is CASSSPGKITEAFF. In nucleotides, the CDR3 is TGTGCCAGCAGCTCGCCGGGGAAAATCACTGAAGCTTTCTTT.

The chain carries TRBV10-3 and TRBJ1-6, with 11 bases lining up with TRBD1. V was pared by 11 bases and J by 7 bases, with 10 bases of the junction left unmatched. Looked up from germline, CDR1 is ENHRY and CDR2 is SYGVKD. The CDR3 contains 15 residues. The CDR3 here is CASGQGAYLNSPLHF. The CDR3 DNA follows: TGTGCCTCTGGACAGGGGGCCTATCTGAATTCACCCCTCCACTTT.

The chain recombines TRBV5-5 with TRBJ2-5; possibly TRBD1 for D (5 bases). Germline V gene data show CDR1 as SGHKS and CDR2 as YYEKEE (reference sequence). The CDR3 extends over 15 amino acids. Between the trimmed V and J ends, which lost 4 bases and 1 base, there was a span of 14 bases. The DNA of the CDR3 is TGTGCCAGCAGCCAGAACAGGCTTACCCAAGAGACCCAGTACTTC. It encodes CASSQNRLTQETQYF.

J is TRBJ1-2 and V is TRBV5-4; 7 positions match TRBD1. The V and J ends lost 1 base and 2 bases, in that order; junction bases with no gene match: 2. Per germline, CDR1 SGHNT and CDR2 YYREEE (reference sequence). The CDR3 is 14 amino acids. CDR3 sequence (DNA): TGTGCCAGCAGCTTGCCGGGACAGAACTATGGCTACACCTTC. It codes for CASSLPGQNYGYTF. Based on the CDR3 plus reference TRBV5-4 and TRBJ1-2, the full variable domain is ETGVTQSPTHLIKTRGQQVTLRCSSQSGHNTVSWYQQALGQGPQFIFQYYREEENGRGNFPPRFSGLQFPNYSSELNVNALELDDSALYLCASSLPGQNYGYTFGSGTRLTVV.

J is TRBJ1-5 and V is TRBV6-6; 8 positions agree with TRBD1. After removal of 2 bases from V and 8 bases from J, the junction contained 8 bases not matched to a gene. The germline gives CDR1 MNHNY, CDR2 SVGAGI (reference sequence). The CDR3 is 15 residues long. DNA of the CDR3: TGTGCCAGCAGTTACCCCGGACAGGGAGGGGAGCCCCAGCATTTT. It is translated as CASSYPGQGGEPQHF.

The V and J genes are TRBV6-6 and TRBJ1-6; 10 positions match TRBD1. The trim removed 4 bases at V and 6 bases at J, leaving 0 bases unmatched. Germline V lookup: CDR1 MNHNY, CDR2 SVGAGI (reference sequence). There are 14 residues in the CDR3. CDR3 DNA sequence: TGTGCCAGCAGTTGGACAGGGGGTAATTCACCCCTCCACTTT. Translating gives CASSWTGGNSPLHF.

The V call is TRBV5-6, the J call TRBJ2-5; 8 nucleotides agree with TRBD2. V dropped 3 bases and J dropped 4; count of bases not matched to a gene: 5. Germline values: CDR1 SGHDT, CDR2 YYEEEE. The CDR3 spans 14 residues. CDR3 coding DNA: TGTGCCAGCAGCTCATCCGCGGGGGGAGAGACCCAGTACTTC. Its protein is CASSSSAGGETQYF.

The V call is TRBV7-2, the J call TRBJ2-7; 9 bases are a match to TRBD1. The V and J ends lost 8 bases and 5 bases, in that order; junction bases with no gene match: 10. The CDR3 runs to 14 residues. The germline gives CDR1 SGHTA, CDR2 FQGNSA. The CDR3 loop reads CASGYPTGGNEQYF. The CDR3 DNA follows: TGTGCCAGCGGTTACCCGACAGGGGGTAACGAGCAGTACTTC.

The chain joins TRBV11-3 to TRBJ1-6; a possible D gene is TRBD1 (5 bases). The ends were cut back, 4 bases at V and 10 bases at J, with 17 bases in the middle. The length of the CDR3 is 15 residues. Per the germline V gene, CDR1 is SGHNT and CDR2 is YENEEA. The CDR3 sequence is CASSSYSGGGSPLHF. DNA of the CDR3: TGTGCCAGCAGCTCCTACTCCGGCGGGGGATCACCCCTCCACTTT. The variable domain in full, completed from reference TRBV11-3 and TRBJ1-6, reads EAGVVQSPRYKIIEKKQPVAFWCNPISGHNTLYWYLQNLGQGPELLIRYENEEAVDDSQLPKDRFSAERLKGVDSTLKIQPAELGDSAVYLCASSSYSGGGSPLHFGNGTRLTVT.

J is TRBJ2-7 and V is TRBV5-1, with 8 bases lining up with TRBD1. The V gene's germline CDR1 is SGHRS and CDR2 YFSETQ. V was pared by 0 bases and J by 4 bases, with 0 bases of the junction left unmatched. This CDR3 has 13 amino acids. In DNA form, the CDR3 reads TGCGCCAGCAGCTTGGGGACAGGGTACGAGCAGTACTTC. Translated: CASSLGTGYEQYF.

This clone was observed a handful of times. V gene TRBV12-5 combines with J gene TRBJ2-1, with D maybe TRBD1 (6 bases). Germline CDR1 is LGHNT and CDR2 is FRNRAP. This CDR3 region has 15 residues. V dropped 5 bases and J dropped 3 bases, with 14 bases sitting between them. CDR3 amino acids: CASGEIEGVYNEQFF. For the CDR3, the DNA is TGTGCTAGTGGTGAAATTGAGGGGGTCTACAATGAGCAGTTCTTC. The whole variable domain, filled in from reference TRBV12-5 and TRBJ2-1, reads DARVTQTPRHKVTEMGQEVTMRCQPILGHNTVFWYRQTMMQGLELLAYFRNRAPLDDSGMPKDRFSAEMPDATLATLKIQPSEPRDSAVYFCASGEIEGVYNEQFFGPGTRLTVL.

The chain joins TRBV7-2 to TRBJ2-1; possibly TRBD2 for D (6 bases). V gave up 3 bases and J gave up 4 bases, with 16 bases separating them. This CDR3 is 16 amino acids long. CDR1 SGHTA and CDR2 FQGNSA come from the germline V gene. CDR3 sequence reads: CASSLTAGTVYNEQFF. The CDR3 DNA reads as TGTGCCAGCAGCTTGACGGCGGGGACGGTTTACAATGAGCAGTTCTTC.